The next 17 T cell receptor beta chains were all read from a single sample in a study of cytomegalovirus exposure and HLA in healthy donors. Use of 60 Vbeta and 13 Jbeta primers characterized the PCR. Only in-frame clones appear in the TCRdb table, and some are missing; sequencing was by immunoSEQ multiplex PCR. Of about 80,000 clones in the sample, 60% to 80% were seen once. The sequenced sample consisted of PBMCs. The receptors here all came from a middle-aged woman in good health and CMV-seropositive.

CDR3 in amino acids: CASSYRRDTDTQYF. CDR3 sequence (DNA): TGTGCCAGCAGTTACCGGCGGGACACAGATACGCAGTATTTT. This chain connects TRBV6-5 to TRBJ2-3, with D possibly matching TRBD2 (6 bases). Trimming shortened V by 2 bases and J by 2 bases, and 8 bases separated the two germline ends. CDR3 length: 14 amino acids. Looked up from germline, CDR1 is MNHEY and CDR2 is SVGAGI.

This rearrangement joins TRBV30 to TRBJ2-7; 8 bases are shared with TRBD2. The V segment lost 0 bases and the J segment 6 bases; nucleotides outside the gene matches: 7. CDR1 is GTSNPN and CDR2 is SVGIG in the germline V gene (reference sequence). The CDR3 length is 14 residues. Here the CDR3 reads CAWSVLAGTAEQYF. CDR3 DNA: TGTGCCTGGAGTGTGTTAGCGGGGACGGCCGAGCAGTACTTC.

The chain joins TRBV29-1 to TRBJ2-5; 8 bases match TRBD1. Germline loops: CDR1 SQVTM, CDR2 ANQGSEA. The CDR3 runs 13 residues. Trimming at V came to 5 bases and at J to 10 bases, leaving 12 bases not matched to a gene. The CDR3 sequence: CSVSDRVRGGQYF. The CDR3 DNA follows: TGCAGCGTTTCGGACAGGGTCCGGGGTGGCCAGTACTTC.

V is TRBV11-2 and J is TRBJ2-3, with D perhaps matching TRBD1 (5 bases). There are 15 residues in the CDR3. V shed 1 base and J shed 2 bases, with 10 bases lying between them. CDR1 SGHAT and CDR2 FQNNGV come from the germline V gene. The DNA of the CDR3 is TGTGCCAGCAGCTTAGTAGGGGCGTTCACAGATACGCAGTATTTT. Translating it yields CASSLVGAFTDTQYF.

This clone appeared a few times. V and J are TRBV6-4 and TRBJ2-3; D possibly corresponds to TRBD2 (5 bases). The germline CDR1 and CDR2 sequences are MRHNA and SNTAGT. The V and J ends lost 4 bases and 1 base respectively, with 9 bases between them. CDR3 size: 14 residues. The CDR3 sequence is CASSGGSGTDTQYF. CDR3 in DNA: TGTGCCAGCAGTGGCGGGTCCGGCACAGATACGCAGTATTTT.

The rearrangement links TRBV4-2 to TRBJ2-1; D is possibly TRBD2 (6 bases). Per the germline V gene, CDR1 is LGHNA and CDR2 is YNFKEQ. The CDR3 sequence is 13 residues long. The V gene lost 4 bases and the J gene lost 6 bases, with 10 bases spanning the gap. The CDR3: CASSLARGNEQFF. Written as DNA, the CDR3 is TGTGCCAGCAGCCTAGCGCGGGGCAATGAGCAGTTCTTC.

This rearrangement joins TRBV27 to TRBJ1-1; D unresolved. Germline assignment: CDR1 MNHEY and CDR2 SMNVEV (reference sequence). This CDR3 comprises 13 residues. V lost 1 base and J 6 bases, leaving 9 bases between the germline ends. The CDR3 protein is CASSLWSGAEAFF. CDR3 sequence (DNA): TGTGCCAGCAGTTTATGGTCAGGCGCTGAAGCTTTCTTT.

This clone was observed a handful of times. V gene TRBV28 combines with J gene TRBJ1-2, with a possible D match to TRBD1 (5 bases). The V and J ends lost 1 base and 3 bases respectively, with 15 bases between them. Germline V gene lookup returns CDR1 MDHEN and CDR2 SYDVKM. CDR3 length: 16 amino acids. CDR3 bases: TGTGCCAGCAGTTTATACCTCCCACAGGATGACTATGGCTACACCTTC. It encodes CASSLYLPQDDYGYTF.

The rearrangement links TRBV2 to TRBJ1-4, with D possibly TRBD1 on 5 matching bases. CDR3 length: 15 amino acids. The V gene lost 1 base and the J gene lost 6 bases, with 12 bases spanning the gap. Germline V lookup: CDR1 SNHLY, CDR2 FYNNEI. The CDR3 sequence is CASSEGWGGDEKLFF. The CDR3 bases are TGTGCCAGCAGTGAAGGTTGGGGGGGGGATGAAAAACTGTTTTTT. Full variable domain (missing parts from reference TRBV2 and TRBJ1-4): EPEVTQTPSHQVTQMGQEVILRCVPISNHLYFYWYRQILGQKVEFLVSFYNNEISEKSEIFDDQFSVERPDGSNFTLKIRSTKLEDSAMYFCASSEGWGGDEKLFFGSGTQLSVL.

This clone was observed a single time. V gene TRBV5-4 combines with J gene TRBJ1-1, with TRBD1 matching over 8 bases. Germline CDR1 is SGHNT and CDR2 is YYREEE (reference sequence). J gave up 4 bases and V 4 bases, and 12 bases lay outside the gene matches. The CDR3 is 16 residues long. CDR3 coding DNA: TGTGCCAGCAGCGCCGGGACAGGCGGGAGGGGCACTGAAGCTTTCTTT. Protein sequence: CASSAGTGGRGTEAFF.

The chain uses TRBV5-1 and TRBJ2-3; 14 nucleotides line up with TRBD2. Germline CDR1 SGHRS, CDR2 YFSETQ. The CDR3 consists of 18 residues. Trimming cost V 0 bases and J 4 bases; bases outside gene matches: 7. DNA for the CDR3: TGCGCCAGCAGCTTGGAGGGACTAGCGGGGGCCACGGCAGATACGCAGTATTTT. Translating it yields CASSLEGLAGATADTQYF.

The table lists this clone with a few counts. The chain recombines TRBV5-1 with TRBJ1-3; D might be TRBD1 (5 bases). Germline assignment: CDR1 SGHRS and CDR2 YFSETQ. V lost 4 bases to trimming and J lost 0 bases, with 11 bases between them. This CDR3 has 15 amino acids. Written as DNA, the CDR3 is TGCGCCAGCAGCGCCGACAGCCACTCTGGAAACACCATATATTTT. Amino acids: CASSADSHSGNTIYF. The full variable domain, completed using reference TRBV5-1 and TRBJ1-3, is KAGVTQTPRYLIKTRGQQVTLSCSPISGHRSVSWYQQTPGQGLQFLFEYFSETQRNKGNFPGRFSGRQFSNSRSEMNVSTLELGDSALYLCASSADSHSGNTIYFGEGSWLTVV.

This CDR3 reads CSVITGAVGNTEAFF. CDR3 nucleotide sequence: TGCAGCGTTATAACAGGGGCGGTGGGGAACACTGAAGCTTTCTTT. The chain carries TRBV29-1 and TRBJ1-1; 7 bases fit TRBD1. The CDR3 sequence is 15 residues long. The germline V gene encodes CDR1 SQVTM and CDR2 ANQGSEA. Trimming took 5 bases from V and 1 from J; bases not matched to a gene: 10. Based on the CDR3 plus reference TRBV29-1 and TRBJ1-1, the full variable domain is SAVISQKPSRDICQRGTSLTIQCQVDSQVTMMFWYRQQPGQSLTLIATANQGSEATYESGFVIDKFPISRPNLTFSTLTVSNMSPEDSSIYLCSVITGAVGNTEAFFGQGTRLTVV.

The rearrangement uses TRBV6-1 and TRBJ2-7; TRBD1 matches at 8 bases. After removal of 2 bases from V and 5 bases from J, the junction contained 8 bases not matched to a gene. Looked up from germline, CDR1 is MNHNS and CDR2 is SASEGT. This CDR3 is 15 amino acids long. The CDR3 sequence: CASSEWKQGAHEQYF. As DNA, the CDR3 is TGTGCCAGCAGTGAATGGAAGCAGGGGGCTCACGAGCAGTACTTC.

This chain uses TRBV6-1 with TRBJ2-7, with D maybe TRBD1 (5 bases). CDR1 is MNHNS, CDR2 SASEGT, per germline. This CDR3 has 16 residues. V dropped 3 bases and J dropped 4 bases, with 19 bases sitting between them. The CDR3 DNA sequence: TGTGCCAGCAGTGACGTTGAACAGGCTTTGGGATACGAGCAGTACTTC. Protein product: CASSDVEQALGYEQYF.

The chain recombines TRBV6-5 with TRBJ1-5, with D perhaps matching TRBD1 (5 bases). The V gene lost 6 bases and the J gene lost 2 bases, with 14 bases spanning the gap. Germline lookup yields CDR1 MNHEY and CDR2 SVGAGI. This CDR3 region has 15 residues. The CDR3: CASRPSGGGNQPQHF. For the CDR3, the DNA is TGTGCCAGCAGGCCCAGTGGAGGGGGCAATCAGCCCCAGCATTTT.

The chain has TRBV6-5 and TRBJ2-7; D perhaps matches TRBD1 (6 bases). There are 14 residues in the CDR3. The V end lost 2 bases, the J end lost 1 base, and 9 bases lay between the germline ends. Per germline, CDR1 MNHEY and CDR2 SVGAGI. CDR3 coding DNA: TGTGCCAGCAGTTACCTCACAGGGTCCTACGAGCAGTACTTC. Protein product: CASSYLTGSYEQYF.